The 6 T cell receptor beta chains below come from one sample, sequenced in a study of cytomegalovirus exposure and HLA in healthy donors. PCR primers comprised 60 Vbeta and 13 Jbeta primers. The data were produced by immunoSEQ multiplex PCR, yet TCRdb's version contains in-frame clones alone and is incomplete. The sample has more than 110,000 clones, about 80% seen once. Sequenced material: PBMCs. These receptors were taken from a male donor in good health and CMV-seronegative.

The chain uses TRBV7-9 and TRBJ1-1, with D unresolved. Trimming removed 0 bases at V and 11 bases at J, with 7 bases between. CDR3 size: 11 residues. CDR1 and CDR2 (germline): SEHNR, FQNEAQ (reference sequence). The CDR3: CASSLAGEAFF. Written as DNA, the CDR3 is TGTGCCAGCAGCTTAGCTGGGGAGGCTTTCTTT.

The V call is TRBV6-5, the J call TRBJ1-2; D may be TRBD1 (6 bases). The germline CDR1 and CDR2 sequences are MNHEY and SVGAGI. V dropped 3 bases and J dropped 5 bases, with 19 bases sitting between them. This CDR3 region has 16 residues. CDR3 in amino acids: CASSYSGARGVYGYTF. DNA for the CDR3: TGTGCCAGCAGTTATTCAGGGGCCAGGGGAGTTTATGGCTACACCTTC.

The rearrangement joins TRBV2 to TRBJ2-5, with D maybe TRBD2 (6 bases). With 1 base removed from V and 0 bases from J, the gap between germline ends came to 12 bases. The CDR3 length is 16 residues. Germline V CDR1 and CDR2: SNHLY, FYNNEI. CDR3 in DNA: TGTGCCAGCAGTGAAGAGAGGGCTAGCGACCAAGAGACCCAGTACTTC. Its protein product is CASSEERASDQETQYF.

This clone was recorded once. The V and J genes are TRBV4-3 and TRBJ2-7; TRBD2 might be the D (5 bases). The CDR3 totals 15 residues. Trimming cost V 0 bases and J 0 bases, with 9 bases left between them. Germline assignment: CDR1 LGHNA and CDR2 YSLEER. CDR3 sequence (DNA): TGCGCCAGCAGCCAAGATGGAGGCCGCTCCTACGAGCAGTACTTC. Protein sequence: CASSQDGGRSYEQYF.

Here the CDR3 reads CASSQEPRSTGFF. CDR3 in DNA: TGCGCCAGCAGCCAAGAACCCCGGTCCACGGGGTTCTTC. The V and J genes are TRBV4-1 and TRBJ2-1; D unclear. CDR1 is MGHRA and CDR2 is YSYEKL in the germline V gene. This CDR3 comprises 13 residues. V was pared by 0 bases and J by 15 bases, with 15 bases between.

The chain joins TRBV7-9 to TRBJ2-7, with 7 bases that match TRBD2. With 0 bases clipped from V and 0 bases from J, the junction kept 8 bases outside the gene matches. CDR1 and CDR2 (germline): SEHNR, FQNEAQ (reference sequence). The CDR3 consists of 17 residues. The CDR3 region has the DNA TGTGCCAGCAGCTTAGCGGGGGGGTCCGGTCACTCCTACGAGCAGTACTTC. Translating gives CASSLAGGSGHSYEQYF.